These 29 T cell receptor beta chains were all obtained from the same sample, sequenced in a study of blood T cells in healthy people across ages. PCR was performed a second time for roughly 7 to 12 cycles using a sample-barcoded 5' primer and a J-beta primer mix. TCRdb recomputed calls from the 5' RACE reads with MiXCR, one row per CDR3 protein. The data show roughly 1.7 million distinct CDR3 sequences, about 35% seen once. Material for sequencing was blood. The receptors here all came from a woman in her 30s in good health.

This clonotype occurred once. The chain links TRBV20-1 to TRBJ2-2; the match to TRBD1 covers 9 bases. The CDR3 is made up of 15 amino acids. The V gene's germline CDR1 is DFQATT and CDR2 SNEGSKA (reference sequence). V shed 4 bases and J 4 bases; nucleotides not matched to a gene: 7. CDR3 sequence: CSATHRGRSTGELFF. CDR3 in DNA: TGCAGTGCTACACACAGGGGGCGTAGCACCGGGGAGCTGTTTTTT.

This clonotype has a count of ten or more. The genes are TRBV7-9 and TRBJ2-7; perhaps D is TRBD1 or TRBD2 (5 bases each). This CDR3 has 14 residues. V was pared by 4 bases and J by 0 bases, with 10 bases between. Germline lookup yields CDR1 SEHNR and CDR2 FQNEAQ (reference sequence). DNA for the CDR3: TGTGCCAGCAGCTCCCAAGGGACCTCCTACGAGCAGTACTTC. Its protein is CASSSQGTSYEQYF. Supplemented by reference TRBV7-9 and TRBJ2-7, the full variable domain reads DTGVSQNPRHKITKRGQNVTFRCDPISEHNRLYWYRQTLGQGPEFLTYFQNEAQLEKSRLLSDRFSAERPKGSFSTLEIQRTEQGDSAMYLCASSSQGTSYEQYFGPGTRLTVT.

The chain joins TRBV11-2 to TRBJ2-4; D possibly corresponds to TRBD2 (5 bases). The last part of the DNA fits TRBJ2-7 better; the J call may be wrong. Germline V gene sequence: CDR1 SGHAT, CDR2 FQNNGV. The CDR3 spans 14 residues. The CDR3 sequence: CASSLGGLYGEQYF. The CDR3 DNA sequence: TGTGCCAGCAGCTTAGGCGGGCTGTATGGCGAGCAGTACTTC.

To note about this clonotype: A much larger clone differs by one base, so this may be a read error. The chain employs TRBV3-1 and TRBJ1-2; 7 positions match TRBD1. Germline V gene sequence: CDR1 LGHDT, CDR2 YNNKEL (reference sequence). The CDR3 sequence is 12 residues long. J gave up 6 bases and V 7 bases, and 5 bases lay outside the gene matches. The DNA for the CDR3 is TGTGCCAGCACCCAGGGGGGGGATGGCTACACCTTC. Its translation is CASTQGGDGYTF.

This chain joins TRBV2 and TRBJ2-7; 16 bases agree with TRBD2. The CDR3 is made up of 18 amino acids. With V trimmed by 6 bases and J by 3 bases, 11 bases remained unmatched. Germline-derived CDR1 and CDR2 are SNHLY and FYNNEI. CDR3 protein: CASSLGLAGGRSFYEQYF. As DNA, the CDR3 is TGTGCCAGCAGCCTGGGACTAGCGGGGGGGCGGTCGTTCTACGAGCAGTACTTC.

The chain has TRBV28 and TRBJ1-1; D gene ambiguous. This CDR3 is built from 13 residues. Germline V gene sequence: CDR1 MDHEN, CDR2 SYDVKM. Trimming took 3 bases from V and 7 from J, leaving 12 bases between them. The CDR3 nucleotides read TGTGCCAGCAGTTTTATAGGGAGGAGTGAAGCTTTCTTT. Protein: CASSFIGRSEAFF.

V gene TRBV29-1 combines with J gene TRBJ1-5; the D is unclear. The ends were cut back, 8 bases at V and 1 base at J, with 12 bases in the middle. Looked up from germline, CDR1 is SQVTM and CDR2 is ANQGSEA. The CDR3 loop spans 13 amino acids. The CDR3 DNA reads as TGCAGCCCGGACCTTAGAAGCAATCAGCCCCAGCATTTT. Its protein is CSPDLRSNQPQHF.

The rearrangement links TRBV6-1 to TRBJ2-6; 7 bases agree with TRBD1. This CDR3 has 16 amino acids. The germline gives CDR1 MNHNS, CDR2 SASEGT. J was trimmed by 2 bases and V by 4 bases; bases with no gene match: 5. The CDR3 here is CASSAGTATGANVLTF. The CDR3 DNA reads TGTGCCAGCAGTGCCGGGACAGCCACTGGGGCCAACGTCCTGACTTTC.

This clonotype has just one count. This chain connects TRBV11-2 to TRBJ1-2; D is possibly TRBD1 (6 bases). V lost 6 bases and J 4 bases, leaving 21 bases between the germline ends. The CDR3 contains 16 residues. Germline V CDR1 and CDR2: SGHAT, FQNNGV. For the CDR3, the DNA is TGTGCCAGCAGTCCTCCTATCGGACAGCATAGCTATGGCTACACCTTC. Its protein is CASSPPIGQHSYGYTF.

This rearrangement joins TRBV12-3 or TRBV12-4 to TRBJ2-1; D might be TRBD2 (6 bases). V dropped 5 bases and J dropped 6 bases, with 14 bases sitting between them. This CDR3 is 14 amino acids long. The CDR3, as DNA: TGTGCCAGCAGTGTTGCGGGGCCTGGCAATGAGCAGTTCTTC. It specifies CASSVAGPGNEQFF.

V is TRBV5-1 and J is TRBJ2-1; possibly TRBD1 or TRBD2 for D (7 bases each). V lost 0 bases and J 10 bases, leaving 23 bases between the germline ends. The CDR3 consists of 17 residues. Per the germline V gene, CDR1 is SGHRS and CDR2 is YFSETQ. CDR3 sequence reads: CASSLEPGGASLGEQFF. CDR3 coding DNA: TGCGCCAGCAGCTTGGAGCCAGGGGGGGCCTCCCTGGGGGAGCAGTTCTTC.

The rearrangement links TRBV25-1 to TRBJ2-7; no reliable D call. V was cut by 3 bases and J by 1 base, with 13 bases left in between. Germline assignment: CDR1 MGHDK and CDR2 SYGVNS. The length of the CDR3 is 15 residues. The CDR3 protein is CASSDSRQKSYEQYF. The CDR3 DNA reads TGTGCCAGCAGTGATTCCCGGCAGAAGTCCTACGAGCAGTACTTC.

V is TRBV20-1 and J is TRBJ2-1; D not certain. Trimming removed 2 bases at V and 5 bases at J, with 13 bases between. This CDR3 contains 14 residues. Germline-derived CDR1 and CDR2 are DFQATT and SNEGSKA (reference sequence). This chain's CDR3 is CSARLFDRDNEQFF. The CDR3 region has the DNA TGCAGTGCTAGATTATTCGACCGAGACAATGAGCAGTTCTTC.

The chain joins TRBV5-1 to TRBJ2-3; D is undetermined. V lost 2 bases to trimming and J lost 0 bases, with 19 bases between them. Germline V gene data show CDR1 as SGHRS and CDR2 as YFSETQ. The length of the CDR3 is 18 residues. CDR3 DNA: TGCGCCAGCAGCTTAGCCGGGTCGGCCGGGTCTAGCACAGATACGCAGTATTTT. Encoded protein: CASSLAGSAGSSTDTQYF.

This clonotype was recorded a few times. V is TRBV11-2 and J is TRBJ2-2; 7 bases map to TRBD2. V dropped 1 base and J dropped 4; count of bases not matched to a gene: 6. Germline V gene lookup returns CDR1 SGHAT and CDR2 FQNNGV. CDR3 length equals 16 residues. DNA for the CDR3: TGTGCCAGCAGCTTAGCTGGCTCTAGCGGCACCGGGGAGCTGTTTTTT. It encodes CASSLAGSSGTGELFF.

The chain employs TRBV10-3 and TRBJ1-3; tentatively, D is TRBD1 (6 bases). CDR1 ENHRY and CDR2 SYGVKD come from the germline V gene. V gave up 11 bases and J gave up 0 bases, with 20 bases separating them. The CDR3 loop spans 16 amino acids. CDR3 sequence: CAAKKGGRSSGNTIYF. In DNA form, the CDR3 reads TGTGCCGCTAAAAAGGGGGGCAGGTCCTCTGGAAACACCATATATTTT.

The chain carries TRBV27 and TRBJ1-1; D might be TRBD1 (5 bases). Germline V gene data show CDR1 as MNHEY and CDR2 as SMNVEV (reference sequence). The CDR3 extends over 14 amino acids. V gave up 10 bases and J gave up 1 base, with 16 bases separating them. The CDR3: CATREGRSNTEAFF. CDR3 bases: TGTGCCACCCGGGAGGGGCGTTCGAACACTGAAGCTTTCTTT.

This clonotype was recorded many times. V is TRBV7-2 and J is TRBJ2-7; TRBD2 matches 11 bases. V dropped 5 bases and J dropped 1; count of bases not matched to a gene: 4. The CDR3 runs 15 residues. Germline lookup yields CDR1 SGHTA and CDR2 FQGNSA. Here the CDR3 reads CASSETSGASYEQYF. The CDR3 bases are TGTGCCAGCAGCGAGACTAGCGGGGCTTCCTACGAGCAGTACTTC.

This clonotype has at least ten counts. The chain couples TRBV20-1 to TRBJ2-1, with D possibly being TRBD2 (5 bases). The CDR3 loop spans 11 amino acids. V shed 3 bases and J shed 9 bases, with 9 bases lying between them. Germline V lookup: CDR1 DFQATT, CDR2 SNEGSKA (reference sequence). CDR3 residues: CSARRAAEQFF. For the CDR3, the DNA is TGCAGTGCTAGGCGAGCGGCTGAGCAGTTCTTC.

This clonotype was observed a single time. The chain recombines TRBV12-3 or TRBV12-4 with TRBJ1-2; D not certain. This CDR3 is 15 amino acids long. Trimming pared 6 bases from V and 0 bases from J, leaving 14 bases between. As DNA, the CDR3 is TGTGCCAGCAGCCGTGGGCCCTTAGCTAACTATGGCTACACCTTC. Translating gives CASSRGPLANYGYTF.

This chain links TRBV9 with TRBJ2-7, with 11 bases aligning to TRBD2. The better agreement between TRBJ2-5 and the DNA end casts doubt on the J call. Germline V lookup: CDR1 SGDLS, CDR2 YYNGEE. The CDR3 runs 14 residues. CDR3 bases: TGTGCCAGCAACGTTAGCGGGGGGGGAGAGACCCAGTACTTC. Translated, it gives CASNVSGGGETQYF.

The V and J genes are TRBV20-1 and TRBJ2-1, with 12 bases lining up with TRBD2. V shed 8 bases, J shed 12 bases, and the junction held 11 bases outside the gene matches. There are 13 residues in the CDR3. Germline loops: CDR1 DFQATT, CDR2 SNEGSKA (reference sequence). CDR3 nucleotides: TGCAGTTCGGAGGAGCAGACTAGCGGGAGGCAGTTCTTC. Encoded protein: CSSEEQTSGRQFF.

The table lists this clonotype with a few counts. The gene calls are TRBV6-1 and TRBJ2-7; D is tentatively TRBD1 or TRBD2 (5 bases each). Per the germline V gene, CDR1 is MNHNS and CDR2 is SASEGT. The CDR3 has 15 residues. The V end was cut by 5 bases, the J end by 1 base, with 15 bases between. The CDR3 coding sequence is TGTGCCAGCAGTCCGGGACGAGGCCTTTCCTACGAGCAGTACTTC. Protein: CASSPGRGLSYEQYF.

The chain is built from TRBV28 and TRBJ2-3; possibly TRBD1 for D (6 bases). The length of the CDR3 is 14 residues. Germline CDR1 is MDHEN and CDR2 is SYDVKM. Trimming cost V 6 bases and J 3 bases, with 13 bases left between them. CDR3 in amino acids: CASSETGVTDTQYF. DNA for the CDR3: TGTGCCAGCAGCGAGACAGGTGTAACAGATACGCAGTATTTT.

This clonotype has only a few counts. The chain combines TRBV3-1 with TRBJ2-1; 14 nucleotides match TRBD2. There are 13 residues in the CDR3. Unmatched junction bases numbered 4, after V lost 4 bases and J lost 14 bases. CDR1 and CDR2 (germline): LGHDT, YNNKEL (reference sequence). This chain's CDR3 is CASSPLTSGREFF. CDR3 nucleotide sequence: TGTGCCAGCAGCCCGTTGACTAGCGGGAGGGAGTTCTTC.

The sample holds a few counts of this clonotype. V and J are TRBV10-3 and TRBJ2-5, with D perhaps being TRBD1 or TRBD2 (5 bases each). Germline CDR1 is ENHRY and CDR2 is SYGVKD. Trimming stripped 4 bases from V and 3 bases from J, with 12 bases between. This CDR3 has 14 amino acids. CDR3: CAISGDLGEETQYF. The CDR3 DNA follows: TGTGCCATCAGTGGGGATTTGGGGGAAGAGACCCAGTACTTC.

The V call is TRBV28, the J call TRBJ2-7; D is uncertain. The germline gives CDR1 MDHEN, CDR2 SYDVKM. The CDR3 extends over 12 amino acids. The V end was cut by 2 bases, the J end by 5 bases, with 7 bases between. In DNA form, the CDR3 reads TGTGCCAGCAGTTTAGGGCAGCACGAGCAGTACTTC. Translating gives CASSLGQHEQYF. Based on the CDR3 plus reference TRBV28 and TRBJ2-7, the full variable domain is DVKVTQSSRYLVKRTGEKVFLECVQDMDHENMFWYRQDPGLGLRLIYFSYDVKMKEKGDIPEGYSVSREKKERFSLILESASTNQTSMYLCASSLGQHEQYFGPGTRLTVT.

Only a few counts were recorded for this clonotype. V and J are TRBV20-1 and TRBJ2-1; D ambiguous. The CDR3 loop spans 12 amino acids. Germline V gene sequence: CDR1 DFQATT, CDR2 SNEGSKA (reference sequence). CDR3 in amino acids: CSSSLWGNEQFF. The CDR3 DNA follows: TGCAGCTCTTCCCTGTGGGGCAATGAGCAGTTCTTC.

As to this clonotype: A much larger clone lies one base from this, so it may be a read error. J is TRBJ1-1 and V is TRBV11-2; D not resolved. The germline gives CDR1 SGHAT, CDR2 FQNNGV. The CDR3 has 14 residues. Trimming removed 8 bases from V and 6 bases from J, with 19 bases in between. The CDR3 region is CASGKGANSAEAFF. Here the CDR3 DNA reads TGTGCCAGCGGGAAGGGAGCGAACTCTGCTGAAGCTTTCTTT.